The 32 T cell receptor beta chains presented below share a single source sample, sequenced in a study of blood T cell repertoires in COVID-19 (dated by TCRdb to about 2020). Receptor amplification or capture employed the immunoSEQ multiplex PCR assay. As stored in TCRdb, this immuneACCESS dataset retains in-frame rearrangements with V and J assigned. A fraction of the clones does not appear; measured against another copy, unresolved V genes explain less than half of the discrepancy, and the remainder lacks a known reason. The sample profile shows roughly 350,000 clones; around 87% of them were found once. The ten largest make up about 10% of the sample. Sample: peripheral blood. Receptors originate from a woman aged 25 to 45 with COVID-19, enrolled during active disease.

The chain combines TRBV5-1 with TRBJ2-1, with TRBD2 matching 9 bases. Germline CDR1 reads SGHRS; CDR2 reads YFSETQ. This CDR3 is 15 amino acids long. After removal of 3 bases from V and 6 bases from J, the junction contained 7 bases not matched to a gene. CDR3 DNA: TGCGCCAGCAGCTCCACCGGGACTAGCAGCAATGAGCAGTTCTTC. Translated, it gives CASSSTGTSSNEQFF.

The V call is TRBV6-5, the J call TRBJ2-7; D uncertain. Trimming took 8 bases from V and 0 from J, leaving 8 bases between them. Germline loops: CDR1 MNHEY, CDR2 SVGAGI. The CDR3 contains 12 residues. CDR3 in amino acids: CASGRLSYEQYF. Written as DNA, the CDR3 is TGTGCCAGCGGAAGACTCTCCTACGAGCAGTACTTC.

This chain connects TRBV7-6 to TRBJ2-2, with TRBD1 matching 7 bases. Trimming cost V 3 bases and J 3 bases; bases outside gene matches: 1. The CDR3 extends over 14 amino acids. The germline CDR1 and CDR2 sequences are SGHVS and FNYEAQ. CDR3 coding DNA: TGTGCCAGCAGCTTGACAGGGTACACCGGGGAGCTGTTTTTT. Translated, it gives CASSLTGYTGELFF.

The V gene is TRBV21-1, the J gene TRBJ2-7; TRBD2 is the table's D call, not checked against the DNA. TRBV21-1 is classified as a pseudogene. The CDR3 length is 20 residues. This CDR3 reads CASSKGLVLQRDFDSYEQYF. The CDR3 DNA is TGTGCCAGCAGCAAAGGCCTGGTTCTCCAGAGGGACTTCGATTCCTACGAGCAGTACTTC.

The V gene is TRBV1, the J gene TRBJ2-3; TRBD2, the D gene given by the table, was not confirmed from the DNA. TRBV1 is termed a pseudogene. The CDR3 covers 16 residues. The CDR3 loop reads CTSSPGLAGGTDTQYF. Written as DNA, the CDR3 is TGCACCAGCAGCCCGGGACTAGCGGGAGGCACAGATACGCAGTATTTT.

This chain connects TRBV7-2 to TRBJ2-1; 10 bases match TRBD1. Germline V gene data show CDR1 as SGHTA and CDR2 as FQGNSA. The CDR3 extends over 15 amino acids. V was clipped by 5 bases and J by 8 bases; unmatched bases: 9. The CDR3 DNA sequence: TGTGCCAGCAGCCCCGACAGGGGGCGGAATGATGAGCAGTTCTTC. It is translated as CASSPDRGRNDEQFF.

CDR3 in amino acids: CASSLEFRESGNTIYF. DNA for the CDR3: TGTGCCAGCAGCTTAGAGTTCAGGGAATCTGGAAACACCATATATTTT. The J gene is TRBJ1-3, the V gene TRBV7-2, with a weak D call TRBD1 (5 bases). The CDR3 runs to 16 residues. Trimming removed 1 base at V and 1 base at J, with 11 bases between. The germline V gene encodes CDR1 SGHTA and CDR2 FQGNSA.

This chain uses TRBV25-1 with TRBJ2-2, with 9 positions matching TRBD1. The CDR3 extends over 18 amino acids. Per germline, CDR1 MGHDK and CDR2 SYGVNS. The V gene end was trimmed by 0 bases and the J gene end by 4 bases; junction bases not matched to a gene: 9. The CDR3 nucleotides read TGTGCCAGCAGTGAATATTTCGGACAGGGGCTTCTCACCGGGGAGCTGTTTTTT. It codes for CASSEYFGQGLLTGELFF.

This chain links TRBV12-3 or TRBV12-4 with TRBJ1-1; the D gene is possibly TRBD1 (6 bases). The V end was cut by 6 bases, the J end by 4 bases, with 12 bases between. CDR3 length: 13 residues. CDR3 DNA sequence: TGTGCCAGCAGAACTGTCAGGGGCACTGAAGCTTTCTTT. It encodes CASRTVRGTEAFF.

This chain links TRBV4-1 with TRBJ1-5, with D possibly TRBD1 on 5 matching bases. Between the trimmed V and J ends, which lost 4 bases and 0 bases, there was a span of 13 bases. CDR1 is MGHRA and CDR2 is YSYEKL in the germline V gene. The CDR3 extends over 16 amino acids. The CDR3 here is CASSPDRTYSNQPQHF. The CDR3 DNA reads TGCGCCAGCAGCCCCGACAGAACTTATAGCAATCAGCCCCAGCATTTT.

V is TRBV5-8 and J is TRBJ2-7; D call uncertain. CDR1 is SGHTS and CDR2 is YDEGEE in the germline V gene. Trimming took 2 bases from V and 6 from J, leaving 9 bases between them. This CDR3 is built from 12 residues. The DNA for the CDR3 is TGTGCCAGCAGCTTAATCCCCTCCGAGCAGTACTTC. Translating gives CASSLIPSEQYF.

CDR3 DNA: TGTGCCAGCAGCAAAAGTTCTGGTCCTGGGGCGTACGAGCAGTACTTC. This translates into CASSKSSGPGAYEQYF. The chain carries TRBV21-1 and TRBJ2-7; the DNA was not compared with TRBD1, the D call given in the table. TRBV21-1 is noted as a pseudogene. This CDR3 has 16 amino acids.

The CDR3 DNA follows: TGTGCCAGCAGTTCAACGGTCGCGGGAGGCACAGATACGCAGTATTTT. This translates into CASSSTVAGGTDTQYF. V and J are TRBV3-1 (or the pseudogene TRBV3-2) and TRBJ2-3, with 7 bases lining up with TRBD2. CDR3 length: 16 residues. The germline V gene has CDR1 LGHDT and CDR2 YNNKEL (reference sequence). J was trimmed by 1 base and V by 6 bases; bases with no gene match: 10.

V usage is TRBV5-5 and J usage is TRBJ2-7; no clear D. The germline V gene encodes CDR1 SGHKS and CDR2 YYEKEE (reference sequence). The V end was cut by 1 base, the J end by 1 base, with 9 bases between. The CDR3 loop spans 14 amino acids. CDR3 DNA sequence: TGTGCCAGCAGCTTGATACAGAATTCCTACGAGCAGTACTTC. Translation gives CASSLIQNSYEQYF.

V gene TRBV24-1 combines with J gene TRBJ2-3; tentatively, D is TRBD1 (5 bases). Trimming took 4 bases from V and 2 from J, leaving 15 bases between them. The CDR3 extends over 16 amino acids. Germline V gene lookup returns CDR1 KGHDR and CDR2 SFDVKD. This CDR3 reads CATSDWGQGITDTQYF. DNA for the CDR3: TGTGCCACCAGTGACTGGGGCCAGGGTATCACAGATACGCAGTATTTT.

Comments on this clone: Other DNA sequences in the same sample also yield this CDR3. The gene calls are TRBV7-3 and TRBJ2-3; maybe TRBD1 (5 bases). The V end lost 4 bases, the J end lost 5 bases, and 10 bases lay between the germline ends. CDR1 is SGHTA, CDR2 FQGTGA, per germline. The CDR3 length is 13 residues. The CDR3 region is CASSSQGGDTQYF. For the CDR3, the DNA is TGTGCCAGCAGCTCCCAGGGTGGAGATACGCAGTATTTT.

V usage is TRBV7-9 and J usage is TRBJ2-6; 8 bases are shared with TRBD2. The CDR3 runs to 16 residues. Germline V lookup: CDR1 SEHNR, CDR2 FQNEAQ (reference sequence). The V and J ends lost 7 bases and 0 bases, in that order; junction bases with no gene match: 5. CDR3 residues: CASTGGSFSGANVLTF. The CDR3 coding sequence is TGTGCCAGCACGGGAGGGTCCTTCTCTGGGGCCAACGTCCTGACTTTC.

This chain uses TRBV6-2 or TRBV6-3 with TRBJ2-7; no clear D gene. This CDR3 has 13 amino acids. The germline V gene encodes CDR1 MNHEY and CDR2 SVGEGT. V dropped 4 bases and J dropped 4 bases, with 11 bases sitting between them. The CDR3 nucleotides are TGTGCCAGCAGTTCCACTACCCCGTACGAGCAGTACTTC. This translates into CASSSTTPYEQYF.

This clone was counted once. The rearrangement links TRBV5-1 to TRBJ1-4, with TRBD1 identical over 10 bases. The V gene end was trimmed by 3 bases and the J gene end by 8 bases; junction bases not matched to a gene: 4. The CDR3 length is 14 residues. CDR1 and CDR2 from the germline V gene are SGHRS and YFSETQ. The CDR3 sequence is CASSWGQGKEKLFF. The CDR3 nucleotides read TGCGCCAGCAGCTGGGGACAGGGGAAGGAAAAACTGTTTTTT.

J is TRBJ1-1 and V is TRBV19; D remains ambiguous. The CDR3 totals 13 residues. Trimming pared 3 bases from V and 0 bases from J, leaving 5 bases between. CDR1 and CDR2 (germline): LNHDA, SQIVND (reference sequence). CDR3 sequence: CASSIAMNTEAFF. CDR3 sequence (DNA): TGTGCCAGTAGTATTGCGATGAACACTGAAGCTTTCTTT. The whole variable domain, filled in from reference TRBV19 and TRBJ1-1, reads DGGITQSPKYLFRKEGQNVTLSCEQNLNHDAMYWYRQDPGQGLRLIYYSQIVNDFQKGDIAEGYSVSREKKESFPLTVTSAQKNPTAFYLCASSIAMNTEAFFGQGTRLTVV.

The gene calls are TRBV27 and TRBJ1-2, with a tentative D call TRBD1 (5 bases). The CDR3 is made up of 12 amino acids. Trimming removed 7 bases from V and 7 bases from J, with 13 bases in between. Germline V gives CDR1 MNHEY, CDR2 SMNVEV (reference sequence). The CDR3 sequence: CASTSGGGGYTF. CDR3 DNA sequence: TGTGCCAGCACCTCTGGGGGGGGTGGCTACACCTTC.

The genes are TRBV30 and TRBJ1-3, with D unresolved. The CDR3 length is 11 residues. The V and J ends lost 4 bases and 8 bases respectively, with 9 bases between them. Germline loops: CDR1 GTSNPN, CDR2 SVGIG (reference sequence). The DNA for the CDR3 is TGTGCCTGGATAAGAGTAGACACCATATATTTT. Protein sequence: CAWIRVDTIYF. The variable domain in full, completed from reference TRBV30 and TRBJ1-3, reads SQTIHQWPATLVQPVGSPLSLECTVEGTSNPNLYWYRQAAGRGLQLLFYSVGIGQISSEVPQNLSASRPQDRQFILSSKKLLLSDSGFYLCAWIRVDTIYFGEGSWLTVV.

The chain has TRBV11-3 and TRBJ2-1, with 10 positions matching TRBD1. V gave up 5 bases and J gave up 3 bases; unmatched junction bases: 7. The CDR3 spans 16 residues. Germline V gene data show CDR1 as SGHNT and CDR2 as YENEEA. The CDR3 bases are TGTGCCAGCAGCCCGGGGACAGGGGAAAACTACAATGAGCAGTTCTTC. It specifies CASSPGTGENYNEQFF.

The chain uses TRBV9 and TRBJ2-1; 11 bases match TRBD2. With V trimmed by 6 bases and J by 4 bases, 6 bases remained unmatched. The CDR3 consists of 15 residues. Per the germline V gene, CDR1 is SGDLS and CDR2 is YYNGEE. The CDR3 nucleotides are TGTGCCAGCACGACGGGACTAGCGGAGTACAATGAGCAGTTCTTC. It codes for CASTTGLAEYNEQFF.

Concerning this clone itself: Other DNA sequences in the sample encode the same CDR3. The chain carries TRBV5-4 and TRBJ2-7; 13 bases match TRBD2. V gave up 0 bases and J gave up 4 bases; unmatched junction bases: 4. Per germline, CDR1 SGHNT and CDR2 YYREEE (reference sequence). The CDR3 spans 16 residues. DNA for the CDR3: TGTGCCAGCAGCTTGGGAGGACTAGCGGGAGCTTACGAGCAGTACTTC. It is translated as CASSLGGLAGAYEQYF.

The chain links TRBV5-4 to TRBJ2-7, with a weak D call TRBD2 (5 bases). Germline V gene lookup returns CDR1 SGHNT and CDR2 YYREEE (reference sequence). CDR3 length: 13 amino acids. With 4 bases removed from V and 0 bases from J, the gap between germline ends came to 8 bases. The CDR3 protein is CASSTRGSYEQYF. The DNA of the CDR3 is TGTGCCAGCAGCACCCGGGGCTCCTACGAGCAGTACTTC.

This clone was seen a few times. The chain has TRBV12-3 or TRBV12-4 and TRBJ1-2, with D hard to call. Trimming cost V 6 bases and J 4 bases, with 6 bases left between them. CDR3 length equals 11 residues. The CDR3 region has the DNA TGTGCCAGCAGCTCGGGCTATGGCTACACCTTC. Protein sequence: CASSSGYGYTF.

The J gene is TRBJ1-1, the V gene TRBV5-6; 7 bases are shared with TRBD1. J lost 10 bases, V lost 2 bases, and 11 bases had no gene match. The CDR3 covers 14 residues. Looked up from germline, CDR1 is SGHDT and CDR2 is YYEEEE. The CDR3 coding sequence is TGTGCCAGCAGCTTCCGACAGGGTGTTGGGGTAGCTTTCTTT. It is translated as CASSFRQGVGVAFF.

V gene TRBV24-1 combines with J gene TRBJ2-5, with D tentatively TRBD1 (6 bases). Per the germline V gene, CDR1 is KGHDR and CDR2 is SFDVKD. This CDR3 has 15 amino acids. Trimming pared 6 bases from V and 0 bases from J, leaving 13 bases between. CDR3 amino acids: CATSQGYGNQETQYF. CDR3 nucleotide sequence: TGTGCCACCAGTCAGGGGTACGGAAACCAAGAGACCCAGTACTTC.

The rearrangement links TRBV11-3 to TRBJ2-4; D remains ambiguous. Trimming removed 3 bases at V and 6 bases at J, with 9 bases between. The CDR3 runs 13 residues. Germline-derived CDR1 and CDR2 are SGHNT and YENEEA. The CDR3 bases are TGTGCCAGCAGCTTCGGTTCCCGAAACATTCAGTACTTC. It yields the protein CASSFGSRNIQYF.

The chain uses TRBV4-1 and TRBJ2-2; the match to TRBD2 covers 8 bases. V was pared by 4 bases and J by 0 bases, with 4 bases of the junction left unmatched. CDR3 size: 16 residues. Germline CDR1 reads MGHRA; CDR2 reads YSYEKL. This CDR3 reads CASSRQTSANTGELFF. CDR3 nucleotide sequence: TGCGCCAGCAGCCGACAGACTAGCGCGAACACCGGGGAGCTGTTTTTT.

In DNA, the CDR3 is TGTGCCAGCAGCAAAATCAGGGAGGATGGCTACACCTTC. It translates to CASSKIREDGYTF. This chain connects TRBV21-1 to TRBJ1-2. TRBV21-1 is reported as a pseudogene. This CDR3 comprises 13 residues.